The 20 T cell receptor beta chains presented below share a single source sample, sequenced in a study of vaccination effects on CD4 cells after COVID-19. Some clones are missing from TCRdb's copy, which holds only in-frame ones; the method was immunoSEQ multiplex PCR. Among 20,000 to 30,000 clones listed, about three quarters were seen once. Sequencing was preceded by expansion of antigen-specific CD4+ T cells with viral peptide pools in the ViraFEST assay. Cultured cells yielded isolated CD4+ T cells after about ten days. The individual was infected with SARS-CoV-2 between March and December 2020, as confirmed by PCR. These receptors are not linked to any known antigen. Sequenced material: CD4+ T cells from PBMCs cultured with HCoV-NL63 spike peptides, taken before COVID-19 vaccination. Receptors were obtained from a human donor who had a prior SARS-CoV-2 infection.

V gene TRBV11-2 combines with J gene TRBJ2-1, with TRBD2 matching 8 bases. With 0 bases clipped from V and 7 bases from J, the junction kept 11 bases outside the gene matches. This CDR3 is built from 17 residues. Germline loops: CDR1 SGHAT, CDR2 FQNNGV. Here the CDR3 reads CASSLDNSQRERNEQFF. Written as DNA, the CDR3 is TGTGCCAGCAGCTTAGATAATAGCCAGCGGGAGAGAAATGAGCAGTTCTTC.

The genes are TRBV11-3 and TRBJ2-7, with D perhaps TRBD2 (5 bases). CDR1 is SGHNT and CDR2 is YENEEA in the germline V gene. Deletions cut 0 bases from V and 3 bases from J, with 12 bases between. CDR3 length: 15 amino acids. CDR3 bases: TGTGCCAGCAGCTTAGATCCCACCCGGGGCTACGAGCAGTACTTC. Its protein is CASSLDPTRGYEQYF.

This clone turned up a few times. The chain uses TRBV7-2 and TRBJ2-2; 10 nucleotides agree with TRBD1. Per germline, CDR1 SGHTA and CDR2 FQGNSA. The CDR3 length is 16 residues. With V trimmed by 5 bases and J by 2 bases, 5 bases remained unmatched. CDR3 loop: CASSPGTGANTGELFF. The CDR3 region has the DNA TGTGCCAGCAGCCCGGGGACAGGGGCTAACACCGGGGAGCTGTTTTTT.

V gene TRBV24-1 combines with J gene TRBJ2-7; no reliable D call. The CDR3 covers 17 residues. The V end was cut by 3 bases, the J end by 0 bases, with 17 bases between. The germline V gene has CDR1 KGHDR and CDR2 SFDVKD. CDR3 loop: CATSDHFGPKSSYEQYF. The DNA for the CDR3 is TGTGCCACCAGTGATCACTTCGGACCTAAAAGCTCCTACGAGCAGTACTTC.

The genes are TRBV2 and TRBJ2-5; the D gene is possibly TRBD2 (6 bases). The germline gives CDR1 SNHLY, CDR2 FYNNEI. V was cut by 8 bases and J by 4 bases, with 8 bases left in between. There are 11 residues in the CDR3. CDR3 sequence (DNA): TGTGCCAGCGGGAGGTCAGAGACCCAGTACTTC. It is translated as CASGRSETQYF.

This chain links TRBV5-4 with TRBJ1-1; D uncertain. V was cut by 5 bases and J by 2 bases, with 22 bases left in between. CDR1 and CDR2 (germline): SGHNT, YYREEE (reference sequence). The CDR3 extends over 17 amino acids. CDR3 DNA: TGTGCCAGCAGAGATCATCCCGTTGGCAGTGTTAACACTGAAGCTTTCTTT. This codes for CASRDHPVGSVNTEAFF.

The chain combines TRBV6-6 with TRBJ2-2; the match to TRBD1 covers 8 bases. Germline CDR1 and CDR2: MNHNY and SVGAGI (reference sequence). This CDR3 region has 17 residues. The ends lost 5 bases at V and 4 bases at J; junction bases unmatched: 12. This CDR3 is CASSPTAGTGVTGELFF. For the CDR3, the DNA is TGTGCCAGCAGTCCTACTGCCGGGACAGGAGTCACCGGGGAGCTGTTTTTT.

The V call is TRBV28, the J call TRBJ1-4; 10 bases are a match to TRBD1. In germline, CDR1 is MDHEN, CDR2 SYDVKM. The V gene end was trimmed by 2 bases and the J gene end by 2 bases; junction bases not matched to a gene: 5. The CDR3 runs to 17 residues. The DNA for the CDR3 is TGTGCCAGCAGTTTAGGGACAGGGGCGCTTACTAATGAAAAACTGTTTTTT. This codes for CASSLGTGALTNEKLFF.

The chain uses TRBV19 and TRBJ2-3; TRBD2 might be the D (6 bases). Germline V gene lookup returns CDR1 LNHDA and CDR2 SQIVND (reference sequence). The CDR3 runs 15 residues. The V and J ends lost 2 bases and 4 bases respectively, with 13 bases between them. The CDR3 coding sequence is TGTGCCAGTAGTATAAGGGGCGGGGTTTCAGATACGCAGTATTTT. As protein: CASSIRGGVSDTQYF.

CDR3 nucleotide sequence: TGTGCCAGCAGCCTGAGACAGGCTGGTGGCTACACCTTC. Translation gives CASSLRQAGGYTF. This chain links TRBV11-3 with TRBJ1-2; D possibly corresponds to TRBD1 (6 bases). The length of the CDR3 is 13 residues. The germline V gene encodes CDR1 SGHNT and CDR2 YENEEA. Trimming cost V 5 bases and J 7 bases, with 14 bases left between them.

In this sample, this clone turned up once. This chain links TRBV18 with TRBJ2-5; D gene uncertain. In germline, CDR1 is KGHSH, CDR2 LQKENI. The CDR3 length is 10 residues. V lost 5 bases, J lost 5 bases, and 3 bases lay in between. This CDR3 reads CASSSETQYF. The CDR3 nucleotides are TGTGCCAGCTCATCGGAGACCCAGTACTTC.

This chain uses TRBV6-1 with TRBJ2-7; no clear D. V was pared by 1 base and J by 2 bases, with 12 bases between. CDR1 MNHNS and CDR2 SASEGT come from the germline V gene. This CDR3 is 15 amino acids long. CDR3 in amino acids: CASSEDRIYTYEQYF. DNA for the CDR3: TGTGCCAGCAGTGAAGACAGAATTTATACCTACGAGCAGTACTTC.

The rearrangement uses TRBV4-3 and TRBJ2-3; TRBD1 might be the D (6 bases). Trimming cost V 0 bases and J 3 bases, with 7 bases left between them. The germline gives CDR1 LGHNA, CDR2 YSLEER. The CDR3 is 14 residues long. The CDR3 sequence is CASSQDTGTDTQYF. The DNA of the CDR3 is TGCGCCAGCAGCCAAGACACAGGGACAGATACGCAGTATTTT.

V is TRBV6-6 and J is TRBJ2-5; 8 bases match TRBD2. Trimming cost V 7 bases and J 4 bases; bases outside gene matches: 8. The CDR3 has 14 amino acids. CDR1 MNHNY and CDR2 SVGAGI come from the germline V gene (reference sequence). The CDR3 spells CASTDGLAGETQYF. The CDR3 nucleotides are TGTGCCAGCACCGACGGGCTAGCGGGAGAGACCCAGTACTTC.

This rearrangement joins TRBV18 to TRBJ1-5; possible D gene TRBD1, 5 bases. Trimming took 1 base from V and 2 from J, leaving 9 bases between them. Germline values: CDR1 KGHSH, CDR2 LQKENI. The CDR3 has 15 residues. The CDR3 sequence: CASSPRGRGNQPQHF. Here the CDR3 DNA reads TGTGCCAGCTCACCACGGGGGAGGGGCAATCAGCCCCAGCATTTT.

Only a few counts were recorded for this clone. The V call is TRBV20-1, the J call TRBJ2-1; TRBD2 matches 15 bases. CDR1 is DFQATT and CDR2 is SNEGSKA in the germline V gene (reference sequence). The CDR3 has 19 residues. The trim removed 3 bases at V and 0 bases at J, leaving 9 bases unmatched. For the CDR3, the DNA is TGCAGTGCTAGTAGACCGGGACTAGCGGGAGGCGGCTCCTACAATGAGCAGTTCTTC. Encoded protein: CSASRPGLAGGGSYNEQFF.

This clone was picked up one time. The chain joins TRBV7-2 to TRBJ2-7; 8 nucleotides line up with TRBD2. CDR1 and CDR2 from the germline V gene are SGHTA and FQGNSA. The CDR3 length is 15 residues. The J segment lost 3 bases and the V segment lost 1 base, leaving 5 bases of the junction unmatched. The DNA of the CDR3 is TGTGCCAGCAGCTTAGGCCGGGGGGGCGTCTACGAGCAGTACTTC. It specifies CASSLGRGGVYEQYF.

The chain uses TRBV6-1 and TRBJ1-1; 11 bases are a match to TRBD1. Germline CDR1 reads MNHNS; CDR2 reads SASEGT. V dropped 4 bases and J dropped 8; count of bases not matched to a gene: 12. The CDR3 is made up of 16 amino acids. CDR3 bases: TGTGCCAGCAGTGTTCGGACAGGGGGCTCTCCGTCCGAAGCTTTCTTT. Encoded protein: CASSVRTGGSPSEAFF.

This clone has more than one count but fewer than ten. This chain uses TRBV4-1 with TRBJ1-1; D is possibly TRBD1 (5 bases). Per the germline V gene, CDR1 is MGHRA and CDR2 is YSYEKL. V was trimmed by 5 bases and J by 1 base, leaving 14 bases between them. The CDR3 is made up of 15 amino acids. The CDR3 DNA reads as TGCGCCAGCAGCAATATCGGGGGTGGGAACACTGAAGCTTTCTTT. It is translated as CASSNIGGGNTEAFF.

CDR3 protein: CATSREPGGWRLRLAKNIQYF. The DNA for the CDR3 is TGTGCCACCAGCAGGGAACCCGGGGGGTGGCGTTTGCGACTAGCCAAAAACATTCAGTACTTC. This sequence joins TRBV15 and TRBJ2-4; 7 bases are shared with TRBD2. Germline CDR1 is LNHNV and CDR2 is YYDKDF (reference sequence). The length of the CDR3 is 21 residues. V lost 3 bases, J lost 0 bases, and 20 bases stayed unmatched.